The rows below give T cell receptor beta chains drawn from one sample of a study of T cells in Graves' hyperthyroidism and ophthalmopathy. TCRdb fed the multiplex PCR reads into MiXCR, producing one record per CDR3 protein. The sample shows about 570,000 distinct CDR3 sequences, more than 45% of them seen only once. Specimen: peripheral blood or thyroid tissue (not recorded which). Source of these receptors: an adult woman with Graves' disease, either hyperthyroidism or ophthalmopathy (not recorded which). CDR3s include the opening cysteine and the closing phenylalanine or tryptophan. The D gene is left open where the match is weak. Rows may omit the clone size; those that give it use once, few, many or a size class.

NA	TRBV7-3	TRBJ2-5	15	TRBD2	TGTGCCAGCAGCTTCGAACTAGCGTTACAAGAGACCCAGTACTTC	CASSFELALQETQYF
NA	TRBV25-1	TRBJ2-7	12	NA	TGTGCCAGCAGCTTCCCCACCTACGAGCAGTACTTC	CASSFPTYEQYF
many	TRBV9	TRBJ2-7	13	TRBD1	TGTGCCAGCAGCGTAGTAACAGGGGGCGAGCAGTACTTC	CASSVVTGGEQYF
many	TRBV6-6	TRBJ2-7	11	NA	TGTGCCAGCAGTTACTCGGACAGGCAGTACTTC	CASSYSDRQYF
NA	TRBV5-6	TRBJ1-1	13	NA	TGTGCCAGCAGCAAAACAGAGAACACTGAAGCTTTCTTT	CASSKTENTEAFF
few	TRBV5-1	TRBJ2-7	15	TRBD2	TGCGCCAGCAGCCCCCCGGGGGGGCACACCTACGAGCAGTACTTC	CASSPPGGHTYEQYF
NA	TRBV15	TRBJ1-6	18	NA	TGTGCCACCAGCAGAGATCGGGGAGATCAGCCGGCGGGTTCACCCCTCCACTTT	CATSRDRGDQPAGSPLHF
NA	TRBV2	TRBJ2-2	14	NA	TGTGCCAGCAGTGATGGGCTCGGAACCGGGGAGCTGTTTTTT	CASSDGLGTGELFF
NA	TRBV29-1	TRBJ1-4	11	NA	TGCAGCGTCGAGGGGGTGGGGAAACTGTTTTTT	CSVEGVGKLFF
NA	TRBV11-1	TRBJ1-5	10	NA	TGTGCCAGCAGCTTAGCGTTCCTGCATTTT	CASSLAFLHF
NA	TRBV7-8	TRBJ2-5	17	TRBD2	TGTGCCAGCAGCCGGATACAGACTAGCGGGAGGCTAGAGACCCAGTACTTC	CASSRIQTSGRLETQYF
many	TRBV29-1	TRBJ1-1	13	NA	TGCAGCGTTGACGGGCTGGGGGGCACTGAAGCTTTCTTT	CSVDGLGGTEAFF
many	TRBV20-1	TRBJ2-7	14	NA	TGCAGTGCTAGTTTGGCAGGGCCCTCCTCCGAGCAGTACTTC	CSASLAGPSSEQYF
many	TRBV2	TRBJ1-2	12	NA	TGTGCCTCCGAGGAAGCGGGGTATGGCTACACCTTC	CASEEAGYGYTF
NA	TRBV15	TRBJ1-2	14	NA	TGTGCCACCAGCAGCGTAGGCAGCAGGGATGGCTACACCTTC	CATSSVGSRDGYTF
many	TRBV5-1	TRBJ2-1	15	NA	TGCGCCAGCAGCTTAGGCTACGGCCCCTACAATGAGCAGTTCTTC	CASSLGYGPYNEQFF
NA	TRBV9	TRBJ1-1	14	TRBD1	TGTGCCAGCAGCGCATGGGGACAGGGAGGGAAAGCTTTCTTT	CASSAWGQGGKAFF
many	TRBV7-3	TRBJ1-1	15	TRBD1	TGTGCCAGCAGCTTATACAGGGGGGTTAACACTGAAGCTTTCTTT	CASSLYRGVNTEAFF
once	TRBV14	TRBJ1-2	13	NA	TGTGCCAGCAGCCAAAAGATCGACTATGGCTACACCTTC	CASSQKIDYGYTF
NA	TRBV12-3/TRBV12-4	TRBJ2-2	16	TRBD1	TGTGCCAGCAGTTGGCCGGGACAGGGGATCACCGGGGAGCTGTTTTTT	CASSWPGQGITGELFF
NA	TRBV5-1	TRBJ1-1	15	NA	TGCGCCAGCAGCTTGGTCGTTGGAGGGGAGACTGAAGCTTTCTTT	CASSLVVGGETEAFF
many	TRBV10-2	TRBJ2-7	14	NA	TGCGCCAGCAGTGACCGGCAGGGGATCCACGAGCAGTACTTC	CASSDRQGIHEQYF
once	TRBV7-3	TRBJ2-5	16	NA	TGTGCCAGCAGCTTAGCCCTAGGAGGGGGCCGGGAGACCCAGTACTTC	CASSLALGGGRETQYF